This entry concerns a single T cell receptor (beta chain). The sample carries other DNA sequences with the same CDR3. The data stem from a study of T cell changes during pregnancy in multiple sclerosis. Produced via immunoSEQ multiplex PCR; TCRdb's table is partial and in-frame only. The top ten clones hold around 1% of a sample with 45,000 to 55,000 clones, approximately 92% of them seen once. The CDR3 has 11 amino acids. The germline V and J ends were trimmed by 4 bases and 8 bases, with 8 bases remaining between them. CDR1 is MNHEY and CDR2 is SVGAGI in the germline V gene. J is TRBJ1-2 and V is TRBV6-5, with unresolved D. This receptor was identified in a female donor with multiple sclerosis, enrolled in a pregnancy study. Sample: peripheral blood, taken after pregnancy. The CDR3 loop is CASSSPGGYTF. For the CDR3, the DNA is TGTGCCAGCAGTTCCCCCGGGGGCTACACCTTC.